The source of this T cell receptor beta chain is a study of blood T cells in healthy people across ages. Study-wide points: A greater number of naive CD4+ cells and higher diversity distinguished long-lived donors from aged donors.

PCR was performed a second time for 7 to 11 cycles using a sample-barcoded 5' primer and a J-beta primer mix. Each cDNA molecule was tagged by a template-switch adaptor with 12 random nucleotides. MiXCR was run by TCRdb on the 5' RACE reads, yielding one entry per CDR3 protein. This table holds some 940,000 distinct CDR3 sequences, roughly 29% found once. Comment on this clonotype: Its cognate antigen is unknown.

The CDR3 spans 15 residues. The V gene's germline CDR1 is SGHVS and CDR2 FQNEAQ. The ends lost 3 bases at V and 4 bases at J; junction bases unmatched: 5. The data were also submitted as part of a second study, on T cells of mothers and their children. That study adds: Healthy Caucasian mothers, three in number, and their six children were the donors. For each mother, over 9.5 million TCR beta CDR3 reads were obtained, and for each child, 2.5 million to 3 million.

The V gene is TRBV7-8, the J gene TRBJ2-3; TRBD2 agrees at 9 bases. The sequencing input was blood. This clonotype was obtained from a woman in her forties in good health. CDR3 region: CASSFGGGGSDTQYF. CDR3 coding DNA: TGTGCCAGCAGCTTCGGCGGGGGGGGGTCAGATACGCAGTATTTT. Full variable domain (remainder filled in from reference TRBV7-8 and TRBJ2-3): GAGVSQSPRYKVAKRGQDVALRCDPISGHVSLFWYQQALGQGPEFLTYFQNEAQLDKSGLPSDRFFAERPEGSVSTLKIQRTQQEDSAVYLCASSFGGGGSDTQYFGPGTRLTVL.